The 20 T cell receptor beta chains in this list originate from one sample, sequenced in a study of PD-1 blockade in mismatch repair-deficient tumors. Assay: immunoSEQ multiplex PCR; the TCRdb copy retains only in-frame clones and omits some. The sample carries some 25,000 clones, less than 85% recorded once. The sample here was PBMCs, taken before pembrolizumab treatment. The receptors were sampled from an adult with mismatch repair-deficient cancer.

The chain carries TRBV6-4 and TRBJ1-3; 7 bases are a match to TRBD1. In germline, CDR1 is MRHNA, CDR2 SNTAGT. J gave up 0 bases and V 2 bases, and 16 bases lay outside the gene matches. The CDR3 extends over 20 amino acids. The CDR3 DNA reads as TGTGCCAGCAGTGACCGGACCCGGACAGGACGAACTCTCTCTGGAAACACCATATATTTT. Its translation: CASSDRTRTGRTLSGNTIYF.

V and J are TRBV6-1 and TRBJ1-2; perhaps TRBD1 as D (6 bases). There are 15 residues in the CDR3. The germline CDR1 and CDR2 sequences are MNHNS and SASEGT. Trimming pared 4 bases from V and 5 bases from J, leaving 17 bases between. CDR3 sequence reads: CASSAASTGVYGYTF. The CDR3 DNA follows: TGTGCCAGCAGTGCTGCCTCGACAGGTGTTTATGGCTACACCTTC.

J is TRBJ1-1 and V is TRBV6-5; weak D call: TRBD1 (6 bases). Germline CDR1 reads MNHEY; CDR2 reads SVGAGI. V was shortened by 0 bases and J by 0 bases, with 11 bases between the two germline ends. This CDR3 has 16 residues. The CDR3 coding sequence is TGTGCCAGCAGTTACTCCCTGAGGGGGTTGAACACTGAAGCTTTCTTT. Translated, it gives CASSYSLRGLNTEAFF.

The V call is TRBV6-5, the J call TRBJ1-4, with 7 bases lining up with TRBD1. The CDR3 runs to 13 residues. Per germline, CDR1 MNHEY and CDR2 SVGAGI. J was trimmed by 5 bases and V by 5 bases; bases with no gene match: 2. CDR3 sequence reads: CASSRQGNEKLFF. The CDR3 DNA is TGTGCCAGCAGTCGACAGGGAAATGAAAAACTGTTTTTT.

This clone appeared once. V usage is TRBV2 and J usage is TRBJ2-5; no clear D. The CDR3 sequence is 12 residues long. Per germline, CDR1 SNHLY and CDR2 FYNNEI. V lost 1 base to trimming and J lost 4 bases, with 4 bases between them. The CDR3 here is CASSEGGETQYF. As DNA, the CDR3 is TGTGCCAGCAGTGAAGGCGGAGAGACCCAGTACTTC. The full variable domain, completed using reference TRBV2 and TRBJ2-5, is EPEVTQTPSHQVTQMGQEVILRCVPISNHLYFYWYRQILGQKVEFLVSFYNNEISEKSEIFDDQFSVERPDGSNFTLKIRSTKLEDSAMYFCASSEGGETQYFGPGTRLLVL.

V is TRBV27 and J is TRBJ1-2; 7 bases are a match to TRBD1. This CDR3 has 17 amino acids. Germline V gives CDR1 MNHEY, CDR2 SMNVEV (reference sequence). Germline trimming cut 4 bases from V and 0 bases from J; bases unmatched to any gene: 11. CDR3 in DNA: TGTGCCAGCAGTTCCACTAGGGGACAGAATACTAACTATGGCTACACCTTC. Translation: CASSSTRGQNTNYGYTF.

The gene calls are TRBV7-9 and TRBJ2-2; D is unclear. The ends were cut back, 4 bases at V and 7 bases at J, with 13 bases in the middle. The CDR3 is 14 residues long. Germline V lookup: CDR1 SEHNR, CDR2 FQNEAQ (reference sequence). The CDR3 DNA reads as TGTGCCAGCAGCTCCGAGGCTTACGGCGGGGAGCTGTTTTTT. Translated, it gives CASSSEAYGGELFF.

This CDR3 reads CASSIHLADLRYEQYF. CDR3 nucleotides: TGTGCCAGTAGTATTCATCTAGCGGATTTACGTTACGAGCAGTACTTC. V is TRBV19 and J is TRBJ2-7, with 7 nucleotides matching TRBD2. Trimming took 3 bases from V and 4 from J; bases not matched to a gene: 12. Germline V gives CDR1 LNHDA, CDR2 SQIVND (reference sequence). The CDR3 contains 16 residues.

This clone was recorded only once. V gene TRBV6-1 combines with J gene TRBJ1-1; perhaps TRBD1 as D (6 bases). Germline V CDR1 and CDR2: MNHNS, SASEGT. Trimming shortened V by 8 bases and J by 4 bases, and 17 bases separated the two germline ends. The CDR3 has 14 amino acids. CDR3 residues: CASLFGGSGTEAFF. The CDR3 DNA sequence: TGTGCCAGCCTATTTGGGGGCTCGGGCACTGAAGCTTTCTTT.

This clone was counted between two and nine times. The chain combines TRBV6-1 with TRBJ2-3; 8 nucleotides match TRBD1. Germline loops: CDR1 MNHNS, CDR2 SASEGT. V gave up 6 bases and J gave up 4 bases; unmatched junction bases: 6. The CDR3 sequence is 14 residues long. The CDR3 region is CASRPDRVSDTQYF. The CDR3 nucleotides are TGTGCCAGCAGACCGGACAGGGTTTCAGATACGCAGTATTTT.

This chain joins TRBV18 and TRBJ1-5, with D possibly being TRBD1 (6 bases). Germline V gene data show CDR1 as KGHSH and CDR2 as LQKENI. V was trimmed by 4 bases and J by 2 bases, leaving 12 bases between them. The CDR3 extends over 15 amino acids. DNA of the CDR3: TGTGCCAGCTCACTCACCCGACAGGGCAATCAGCCCCAGCATTTT. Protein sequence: CASSLTRQGNQPQHF.

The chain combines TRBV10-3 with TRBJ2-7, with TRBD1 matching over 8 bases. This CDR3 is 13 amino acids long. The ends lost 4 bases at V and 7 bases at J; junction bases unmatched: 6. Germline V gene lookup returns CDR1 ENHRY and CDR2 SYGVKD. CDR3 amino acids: CAISGLQGGEQYF. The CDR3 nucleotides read TGTGCCATCAGTGGATTACAGGGGGGAGAGCAGTACTTC.

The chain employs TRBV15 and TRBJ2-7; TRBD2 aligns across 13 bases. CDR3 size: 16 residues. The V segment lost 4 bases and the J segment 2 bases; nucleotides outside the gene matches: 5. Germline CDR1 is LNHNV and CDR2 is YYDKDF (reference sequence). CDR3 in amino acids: CATSMGGTSGTYEQYF. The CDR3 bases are TGTGCCACCAGCATGGGGGGGACTAGCGGGACCTACGAGCAGTACTTC.

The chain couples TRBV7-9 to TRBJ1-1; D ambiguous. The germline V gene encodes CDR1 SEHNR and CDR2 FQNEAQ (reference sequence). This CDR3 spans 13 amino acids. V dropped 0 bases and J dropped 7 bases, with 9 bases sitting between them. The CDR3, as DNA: TGTGCCAGCAGCTTAGCTGGGCAGGTTGAAGCTTTCTTT. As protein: CASSLAGQVEAFF. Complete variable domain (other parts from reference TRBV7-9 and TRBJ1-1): DTGVSQNPRHKITKRGQNVTFRCDPISEHNRLYWYRQTLGQGPEFLTYFQNEAQLEKSRLLSDRFSAERPKGSFSTLEIQRTEQGDSAMYLCASSLAGQVEAFFGQGTRLTVV.

In nucleotides, the CDR3 is TGTGCCAGCAGCCTCGGACTAGCGGGAGGTCGGGAGACCCAGTACTTC. Translated, it gives CASSLGLAGGRETQYF. The chain employs TRBV7-2 and TRBJ2-5; 14 bases map to TRBD2. V gave up 5 bases and J gave up 5 bases; unmatched junction bases: 7. This CDR3 spans 16 amino acids. CDR1 is SGHTA and CDR2 is FQGNSA in the germline V gene.

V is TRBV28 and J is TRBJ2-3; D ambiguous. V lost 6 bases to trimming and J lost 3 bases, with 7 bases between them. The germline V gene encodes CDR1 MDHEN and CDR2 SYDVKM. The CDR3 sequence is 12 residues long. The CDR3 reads CASSLSTDTQYF. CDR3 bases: TGTGCCAGCAGCTTGAGTACAGATACGCAGTATTTT. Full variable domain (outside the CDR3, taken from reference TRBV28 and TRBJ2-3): DVKVTQSSRYLVKRTGEKVFLECVQDMDHENMFWYRQDPGLGLRLIYFSYDVKMKEKGDIPEGYSVSREKKERFSLILESASTNQTSMYLCASSLSTDTQYFGPGTRLTVL.

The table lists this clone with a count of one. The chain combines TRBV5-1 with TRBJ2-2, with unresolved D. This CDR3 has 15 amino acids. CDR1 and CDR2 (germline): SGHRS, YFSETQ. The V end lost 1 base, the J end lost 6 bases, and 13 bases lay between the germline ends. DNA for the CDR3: TGCGCCAGCAGCTTGTTGTTAGCAGTCTCCGGGGAGCTGTTTTTT. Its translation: CASSLLLAVSGELFF.

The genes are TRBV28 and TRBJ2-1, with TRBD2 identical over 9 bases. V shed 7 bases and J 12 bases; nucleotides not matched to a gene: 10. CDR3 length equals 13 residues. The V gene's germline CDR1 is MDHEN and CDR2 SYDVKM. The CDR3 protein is CASKASGMNVQFF. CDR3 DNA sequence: TGTGCCAGCAAGGCTAGCGGGATGAACGTGCAGTTCTTC. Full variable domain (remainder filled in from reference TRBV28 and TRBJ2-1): DVKVTQSSRYLVKRTGEKVFLECVQDMDHENMFWYRQDPGLGLRLIYFSYDVKMKEKGDIPEGYSVSREKKERFSLILESASTNQTSMYLCASKASGMNVQFFGPGTRLTVL.

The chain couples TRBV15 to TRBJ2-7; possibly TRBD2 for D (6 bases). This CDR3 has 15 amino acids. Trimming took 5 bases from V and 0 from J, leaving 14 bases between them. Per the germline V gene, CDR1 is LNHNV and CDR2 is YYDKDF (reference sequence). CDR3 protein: CATSAPGDSSYEQYF. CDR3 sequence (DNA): TGTGCCACCAGCGCCCCGGGAGACAGCTCCTACGAGCAGTACTTC.

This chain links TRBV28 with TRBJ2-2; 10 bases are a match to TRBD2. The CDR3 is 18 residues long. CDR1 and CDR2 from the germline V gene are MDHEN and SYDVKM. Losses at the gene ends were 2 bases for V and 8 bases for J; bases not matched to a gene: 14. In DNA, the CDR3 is TGTGCCAGCAGTTTACTCCCTAGCGGGAGCGCTAAATCTGGGGAGCTGTTTTTT. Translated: CASSLLPSGSAKSGELFF. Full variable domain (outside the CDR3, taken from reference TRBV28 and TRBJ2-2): DVKVTQSSRYLVKRTGEKVFLECVQDMDHENMFWYRQDPGLGLRLIYFSYDVKMKEKGDIPEGYSVSREKKERFSLILESASTNQTSMYLCASSLLPSGSAKSGELFFGEGSRLTVL.